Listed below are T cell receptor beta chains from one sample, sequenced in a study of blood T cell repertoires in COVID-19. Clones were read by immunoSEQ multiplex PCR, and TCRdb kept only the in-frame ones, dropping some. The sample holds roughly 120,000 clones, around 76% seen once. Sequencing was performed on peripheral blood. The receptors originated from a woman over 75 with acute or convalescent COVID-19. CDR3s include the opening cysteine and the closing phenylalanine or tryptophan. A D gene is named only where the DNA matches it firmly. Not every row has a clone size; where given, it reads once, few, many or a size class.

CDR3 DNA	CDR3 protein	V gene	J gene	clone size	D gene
TGTGCCTGGAGGGTTAGCGGGGATCACAATGAGCAGTTCTTC	CAWRVSGDHNEQFF	TRBV30	TRBJ2-1	-	TRBD2
TGTGCCACCAGTGATAGCGCGGGGGCTGGGGATGAGCAGTTCTTC	CATSDSAGAGDEQFF	TRBV24-1	TRBJ2-1	-	-
TGCGCCAGCAGCCCTGGGGTTGGCGGGAGGAAGGGGTCAGATACGCAGTATTTT	CASSPGVGGRKGSDTQYF	TRBV4-3	TRBJ2-3	-	TRBD2
TGTGCCAGCAGCTCACAGGATTCAACCTACAATGAGCAGTTCTTC	CASSSQDSTYNEQFF	TRBV13	TRBJ2-1	-	-
TGTGCCAGCAGTGAAGGAGGGGGGGAGGGGTGGACCAAAAACATTCAGTACTTC	CASSEGGGEGWTKNIQYF	TRBV25-1	TRBJ2-4	once	-
TGTGCCAGCAGCGTATCAGGGGGCGCGTATGGCTACACCTTC	CASSVSGGAYGYTF	TRBV9	TRBJ1-2	-	TRBD1
TGTGCCTGGAGTGTTGAGCCAGGGCAGCCCCAGCATTTT	CAWSVEPGQPQHF	TRBV30	TRBJ1-5	-	-
TGTGCCAGCAGCCAAGGAGCAGGACTAAAGACTGAAGCTTTCTTT	CASSQGAGLKTEAFF	TRBV3-1/TRBV3-2	TRBJ1-1	-	-
TGTGCCTGGAGGAGGGTTGGAAACACCATATATTTT	CAWRRVGNTIYF	TRBV30	TRBJ1-3	-	-
TGTGCCAGCCTGGTAGCGGGGTACAATGAGCAGTTCTTC	CASLVAGYNEQFF	TRBV7-9	TRBJ2-1	-	TRBD2
TGTGCCTGGAATAACAGGGGATTGTATCAGCCCCAGCATTTT	CAWNNRGLYQPQHF	TRBV30	TRBJ1-5	once	TRBD1
TGTGCCAGCAGCTTCGAGGGACTAGCGGTGCGGAATGAGCAGTTCTTC	CASSFEGLAVRNEQFF	TRBV5-4	TRBJ2-1	-	TRBD2